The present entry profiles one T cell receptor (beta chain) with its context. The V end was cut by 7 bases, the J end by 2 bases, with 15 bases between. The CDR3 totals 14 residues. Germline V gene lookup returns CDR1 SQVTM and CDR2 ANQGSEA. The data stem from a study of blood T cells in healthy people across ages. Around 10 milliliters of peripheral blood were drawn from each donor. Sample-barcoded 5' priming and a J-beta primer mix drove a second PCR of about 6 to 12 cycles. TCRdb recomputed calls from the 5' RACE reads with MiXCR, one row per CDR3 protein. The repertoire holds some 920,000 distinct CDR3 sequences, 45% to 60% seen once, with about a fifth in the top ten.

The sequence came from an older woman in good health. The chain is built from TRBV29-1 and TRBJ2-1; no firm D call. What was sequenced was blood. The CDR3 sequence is CSGADPAPYNEQFF. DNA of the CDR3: TGCAGCGGCGCGGACCCAGCCCCCTACAATGAGCAGTTCTTC.